Shown below are 7 T cell receptor beta chains from a single sample sequenced in a study of T cells in Graves' hyperthyroidism and ophthalmopathy. Amplified regions were TCR beta CDR3 sequences from RNA transcripts. RT-PCR in the first round (using the HTBI primer set) targeted the TCR CDR3. One entry per CDR3 protein, called by TCRdb with MiXCR from the multiplex PCR reads. Of approximately 710,000 distinct CDR3 sequences listed, 15% to 20% are singletons. Sequenced: blood. The receptors originated from a man aged 45-65 years with Graves' hyperthyroidism.

The chain joins TRBV6-2 or TRBV6-3 to TRBJ1-5; D may be TRBD1 (6 bases). This CDR3 is built from 14 residues. Germline values: CDR1 MNHEY, CDR2 SVGEGT. Trimming stripped 2 bases from V and 7 bases from J, with 12 bases between. The CDR3 sequence is CASSYGGHRQPQHF. The CDR3 DNA sequence: TGTGCCAGCAGTTACGGGGGACATAGACAGCCCCAGCATTTT.

This clonotype was counted a few times. The V gene is TRBV28, the J gene TRBJ1-1; D is unclear. The CDR3 is made up of 13 amino acids. CDR1 and CDR2 (germline): MDHEN, SYDVKM. With 6 bases removed from V and 1 base from J, the gap between germline ends came to 9 bases. CDR3 coding DNA: TGTGCCAGCAGCCCTTTGGGGAACACTGAAGCTTTCTTT. Translated, it gives CASSPLGNTEAFF.

In regard to this clonotype: This clone may be a read error of a much larger clone one base away. The V call is TRBV5-1, the J call TRBJ2-3; D might be TRBD2 (7 bases). The germline V gene has CDR1 SGHRS and CDR2 YFSETQ. CDR3 size: 14 residues. In nucleotides, the CDR3 is TGCGCCAGTGTTGAACGCGGGGGCACAGATGCGCAGTATTTT. As protein: CASVERGGTDAQYF.

This chain joins TRBV6-1 and TRBJ1-2; TRBD1 is a possible D gene (5 bases). CDR3 size: 13 residues. V shed 6 bases and J shed 2 bases, with 10 bases lying between them. Germline CDR1 reads MNHNS; CDR2 reads SASEGT. The CDR3 reads CASRTTDNYGYTF. For the CDR3, the DNA is TGTGCCAGCAGAACGACAGACAACTATGGCTACACCTTC.

This clonotype has at least ten counts. This chain uses TRBV10-2 with TRBJ1-5; D perhaps matches TRBD1 (5 bases). This CDR3 is 15 amino acids long. Germline loops: CDR1 WSHSY, CDR2 SAAADI. The germline V and J ends were trimmed by 4 bases and 0 bases, with 10 bases remaining between them. For the CDR3, the DNA is TGCGCCAGCAGTGTGGCAGGGTATAGCAATCAGCCCCAGCATTTT. Translated, it gives CASSVAGYSNQPQHF.

This clonotype was counted at least ten times. The chain links TRBV20-1 to TRBJ2-2; weak D call: TRBD1 (9 bases). V gave up 0 bases and J gave up 2 bases, with 31 bases separating them. In germline, CDR1 is DFQATT, CDR2 SNEGSKA (reference sequence). This CDR3 has 22 residues. In DNA, the CDR3 is TGCAGTGCTAGAGAGGGGACAGGGAGGTTTAGAGGCGGGAGGTACAACACCGGGGAGCTGTTTTTT. Amino acid sequence: CSAREGTGRFRGGRYNTGELFF.

The rearrangement links TRBV20-1 to TRBJ1-1; D might be TRBD1 (6 bases). This CDR3 region has 14 residues. In germline, CDR1 is DFQATT, CDR2 SNEGSKA (reference sequence). The V end lost 1 base, the J end lost 1 base, and 10 bases lay between the germline ends. DNA for the CDR3: TGCAGTGCTAGAGGGGACACATCGAACACTGAAGCTTTCTTT. It encodes CSARGDTSNTEAFF.